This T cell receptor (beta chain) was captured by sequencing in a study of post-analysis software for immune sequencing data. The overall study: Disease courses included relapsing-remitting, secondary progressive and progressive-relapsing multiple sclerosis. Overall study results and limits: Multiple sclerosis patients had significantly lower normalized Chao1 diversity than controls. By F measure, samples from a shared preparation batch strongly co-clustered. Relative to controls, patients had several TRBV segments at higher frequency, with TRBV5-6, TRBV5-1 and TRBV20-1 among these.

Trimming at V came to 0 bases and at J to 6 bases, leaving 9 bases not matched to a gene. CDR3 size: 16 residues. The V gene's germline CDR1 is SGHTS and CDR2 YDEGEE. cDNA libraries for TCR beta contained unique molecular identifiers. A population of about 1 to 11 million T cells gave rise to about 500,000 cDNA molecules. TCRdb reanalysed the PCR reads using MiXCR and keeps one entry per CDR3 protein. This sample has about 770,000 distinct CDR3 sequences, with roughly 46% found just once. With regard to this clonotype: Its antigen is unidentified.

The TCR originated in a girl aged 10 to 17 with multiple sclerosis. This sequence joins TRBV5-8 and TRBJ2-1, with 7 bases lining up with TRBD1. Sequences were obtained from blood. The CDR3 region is CASSLAGRGFSNEQFF. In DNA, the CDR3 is TGTGCCAGCAGCTTGGCTGGCAGGGGGTTCTCCAATGAGCAGTTCTTC.